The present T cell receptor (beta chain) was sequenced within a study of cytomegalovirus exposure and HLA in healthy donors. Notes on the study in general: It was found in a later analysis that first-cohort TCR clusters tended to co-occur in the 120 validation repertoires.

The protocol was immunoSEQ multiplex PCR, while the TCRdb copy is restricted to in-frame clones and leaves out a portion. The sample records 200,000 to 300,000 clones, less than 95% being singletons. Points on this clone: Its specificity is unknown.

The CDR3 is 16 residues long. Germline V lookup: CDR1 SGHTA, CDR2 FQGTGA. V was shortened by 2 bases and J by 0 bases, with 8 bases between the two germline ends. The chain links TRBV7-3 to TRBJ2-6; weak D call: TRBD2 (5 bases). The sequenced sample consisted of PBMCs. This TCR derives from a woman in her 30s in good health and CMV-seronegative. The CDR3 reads CASSLVGSSGANVLTF. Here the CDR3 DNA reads TGTGCCAGCAGCTTAGTAGGGAGCTCTGGGGCCAACGTCCTGACTTTC.